This TCR beta chain was captured in a study of T cell repertoires and HLA-DP antigens. Overall study context: Pre-culture CD4+ samples used about 1.1 ug DNA versus 200 to 250 ng for CD137+CD4+ sorts. The study's findings and limits: Total CD4+ responders were stimulated by HeLa antigen-presenting cells.

Negative selection yielded untouched CD4+ T cells of average about 98% purity. The primer mix covered 54 TRBV segments and 13 TRBJ segments. The assay was immunoSEQ multiplex PCR, and TCRdb's table has in-frame clones only and misses some. The top ten clones hold around 1.7% of a sample with approximately 89,000 clones, approximately 89% of them seen once. As concerns this clone: Its antigen is unidentified.

There are 15 residues in the CDR3. CDR1 LNHNV and CDR2 YYDKDF come from the germline V gene (reference sequence). Trimming took 0 bases from V and 8 from J, leaving 14 bases between them. The sequenced sample consisted of CD4+ T cells from PBMCs. The clonotype comes from a man in his forties or fifties in good health and CMV-seronegative. This chain uses TRBV15 with TRBJ1-5; D unresolved. CDR3: CATSRDSSVFEPQHF. CDR3 coding DNA: TGTGCCACCAGCAGAGATTCATCGGTGTTTGAGCCCCAGCATTTT.